Listed below are T cell receptor beta chains from one sample, sequenced in a study of T cell responses to AZD1222 COVID-19 vaccine. Only in-frame clones appear in the TCRdb table, and some are missing; sequencing was by immunoSEQ multiplex PCR. The sample lists around 150,000 clones, 85% to 95% seen once, with around 1.3% in the top ten. The specimen was peripheral blood, collected on day 0 of AZD1222 vaccination. These receptors all stem from an adult in good health. Both conserved end residues are part of each CDR3.

TRBV4-1	14	TRBJ2-1	CASSQEQGAYEQFF
TRBV29-1	13	TRBJ1-1	CSVAHRANTEAFF
TRBV19	12	TRBJ1-2	CASSLGQTGYTF
TRBV4-1	13	TRBJ2-1	CASSPTGLVTQFF
TRBV7-6	15	TRBJ2-3	CASSLAGGETDTQYF
TRBV4-2	16	TRBJ2-2	CASSGGASLYTGELFF
TRBV5-6	13	TRBJ1-4	CASSLGAVEKLFF
TRBV7-6	17	TRBJ2-1	CASSLRSGTSTYNEQFF
TRBV4-1	16	TRBJ1-1	CASSQADRPGYTEAFF
TRBV20-1	14	TRBJ2-3	CSASFQRGRDTQYF
TRBV18	17	TRBJ2-1	CASSPFTAAFSYNEQFF
TRBV2	16	TRBJ2-2	CASTRTGGSNTGELFF
TRBV3-1/TRBV3-2	16	TRBJ1-6	CASSFQGALNNSPLHF
TRBV19	12	TRBJ1-2	CASTDRNYGYTF
TRBV4-1	16	TRBJ2-1	CASSQDVAGGPDEQFF
TRBV29-1	13	TRBJ1-2	CSVEEPGVYGYTF
TRBV6-4	15	TRBJ2-1	CASSVGLAGGNEQFF
TRBV2	15	TRBJ1-1	CASSPGRGANTEAFF
TRBV7-3	15	TRBJ1-2	CASSAGQGDVTGYTF
TRBV2	15	TRBJ2-1	CASSEAPLIGGEQFF
TRBV19	12	TRBJ2-2	CASTRYTGELFF
TRBV28	14	TRBJ1-2	CASHMTGQVIGYTF
TRBV7-2	18	TRBJ1-1	CASSSPGGAIGPNTEAFF
TRBV5-5	15	TRBJ2-2	CASSLGQVKAGELFF
TRBV15	14	TRBJ2-1	CATSRDIRGSEQFF
TRBV6-1	15	TRBJ1-2	CASSEANGQGYGYTF
TRBV5-1	16	TRBJ2-3	CASSLLAGVRTDTQYF
TRBV19	13	TRBJ1-2	CASSDSGGKGYTF
TRBV30	16	TRBJ2-5	CAWKLGVGPRGETQYF
TRBV5-1	15	TRBJ1-1	CASSLRQGFSTEAFF
TRBV30	14	TRBJ2-1	CAWGRDTSYNEQFF
TRBV3-1/TRBV3-2	14	TRBJ1-2	CASSQAHQGGGYTF
TRBV6-5	14	TRBJ1-6	CASSLGTVNSPLHF
TRBV3-1/TRBV3-2	16	TRBJ1-2	CASSQAVSRTQYGYTF
TRBV5-6	14	TRBJ2-3	CASSPAVRADTQYF
TRBV7-9	14	TRBJ2-5	CASSPDWLQETQYF
TRBV7-2	14	TRBJ1-1	CASSWTGMNTEAFF
TRBV20-1	12	TRBJ1-2	CSASGGNYGYTF
TRBV10-3	14	TRBJ2-5	CATSGGVLRETQYF
TRBV9	13	TRBJ1-1	CASSGEWNTEAFF
TRBV27	16	TRBJ2-3	CASSLSGQGGKDTQYF